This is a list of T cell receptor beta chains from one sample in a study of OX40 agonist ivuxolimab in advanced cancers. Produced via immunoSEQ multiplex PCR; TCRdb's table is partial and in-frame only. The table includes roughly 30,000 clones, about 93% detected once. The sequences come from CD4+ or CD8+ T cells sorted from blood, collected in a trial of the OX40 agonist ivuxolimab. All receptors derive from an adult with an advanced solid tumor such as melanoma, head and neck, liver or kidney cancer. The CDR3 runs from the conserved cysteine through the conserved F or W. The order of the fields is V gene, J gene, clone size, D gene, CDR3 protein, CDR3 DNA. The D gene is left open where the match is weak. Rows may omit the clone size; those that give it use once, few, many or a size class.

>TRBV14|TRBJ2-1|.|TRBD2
CASSRSGNNEQFF
TGTGCCAGCAGCCGGAGCGGGAACAATGAGCAGTTCTTC
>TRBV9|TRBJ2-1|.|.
CASSEKGSDYNEQFF
TGTGCCAGCAGCGAGAAGGGCTCGGACTACAATGAGCAGTTCTTC
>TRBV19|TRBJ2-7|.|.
CASSIGGAMNEQYF
TGTGCCAGTAGTATTGGGGGGGCGATGAACGAGCAGTACTTC
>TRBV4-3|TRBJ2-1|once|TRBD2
CASSDLAGVGNEQFF
TGCGCCAGCAGCGACCTAGCGGGAGTAGGAAATGAGCAGTTCTTC
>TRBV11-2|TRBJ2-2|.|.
CASSLGTGELFF
TGTGCCAGCAGCTTAGGGACCGGGGAGCTGTTTTTT
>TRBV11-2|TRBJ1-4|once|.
CASSLGFPEKLFF
TGTGCCAGCAGCTTAGGTTTCCCTGAAAAACTGTTTTTT
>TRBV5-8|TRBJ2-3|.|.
CASSFLPRGRTDTQYF
TGTGCCAGCAGCTTCTTACCGCGGGGGCGCACAGATACGCAGTATTTT
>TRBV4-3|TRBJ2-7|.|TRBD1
CASSQEWGTGGYEQYF
TGCGCCAGCAGCCAAGAGTGGGGGACAGGGGGCTATGAGCAGTACTTC
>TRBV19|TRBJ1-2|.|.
CASSPTASLNYGYTF
TGTGCCAGTAGTCCGACCGCCAGCCTTAACTATGGCTACACCTTC
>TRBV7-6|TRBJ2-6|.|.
CASSFRLSGANVLTF
TGTGCCAGCAGCTTTAGGCTCTCTGGGGCCAACGTCCTGACTTTC
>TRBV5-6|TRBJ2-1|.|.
CASSPLQDTHEQFF
TGTGCCAGCAGCCCCCTACAGGATACTCATGAGCAGTTCTTC
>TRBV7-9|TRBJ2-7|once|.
CASSLGTSPYEQYF
TGTGCCAGCAGCTTGGGCACCTCTCCCTACGAGCAGTACTTC
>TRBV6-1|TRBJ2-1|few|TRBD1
CASTRQGGYNEQFF
TGTGCCAGCACCCGACAGGGGGGTTACAATGAGCAGTTCTTC
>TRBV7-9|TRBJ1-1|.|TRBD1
CASSQDGTADTEAFF
TGTGCCAGCAGCCAAGACGGGACAGCCGACACTGAAGCTTTCTTT
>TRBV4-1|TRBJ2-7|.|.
CASSQVPAGVTREQYF
TGCGCCAGCAGCCAAGTTCCCGCAGGGGTCACTCGCGAGCAGTACTTC
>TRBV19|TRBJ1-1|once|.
CASSIPFTEAFF
TGTGCCAGTAGTATACCTTTCACTGAAGCTTTCTTT
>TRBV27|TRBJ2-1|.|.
CASSSSGYNEQFF
TGTGCCAGCAGTTCGAGCGGATACAATGAGCAGTTCTTC
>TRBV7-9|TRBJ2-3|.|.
CASSLVLGVLDTQYF
TGTGCCAGCAGCTTAGTGTTGGGGGTTCTAGATACGCAGTATTTT
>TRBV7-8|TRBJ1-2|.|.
CASSNLQAWDGYTF
TGTGCCAGCAGCAATCTTCAGGCCTGGGATGGCTACACCTTC
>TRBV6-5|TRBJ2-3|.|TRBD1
CASSYGQGIDTQYF
TGTGCCAGCAGTTACGGACAGGGGATAGATACGCAGTATTTT
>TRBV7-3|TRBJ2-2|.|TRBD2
CASSLLAGEFAGELFF
TGTGCCAGCAGCCTACTAGCGGGAGAATTCGCCGGGGAGCTGTTTTTT
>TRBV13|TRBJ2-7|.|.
CASSLPGSEQYF
TGTGCCAGCAGCCTTCCAGGGAGCGAGCAGTACTTC
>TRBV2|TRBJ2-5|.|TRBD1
CASSELTGEETQYF
TGTGCCAGCAGTGAACTCACAGGGGAAGAGACCCAGTACTTC
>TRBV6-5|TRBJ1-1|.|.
CASTFLGRGSEAFF
TGTGCCAGCACCTTTTTAGGACGAGGTTCTGAAGCTTTCTTT
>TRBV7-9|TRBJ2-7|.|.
CASSSDSGTTRHEQYF
TGTGCCAGCAGCTCCGACTCCGGGACGACCCGCCACGAGCAGTACTTC
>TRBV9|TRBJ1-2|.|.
CASSVGGGYTF
TGTGCCAGCAGCGTAGGGGGCGGCTACACCTTC
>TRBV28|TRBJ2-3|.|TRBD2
CASSLMVGLPTDTQYF
TGTGCCAGCAGTTTAATGGTGGGACTACCCACAGATACGCAGTATTTT
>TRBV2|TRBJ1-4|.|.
CASNNRGSPNEKLFF
TGTGCCAGCAATAATCGAGGGTCCCCTAATGAAAAACTGTTTTTT
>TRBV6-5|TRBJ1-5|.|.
CASSYSARNQPQHF
TGTGCCAGCAGTTACTCGGCACGCAATCAGCCCCAGCATTTT
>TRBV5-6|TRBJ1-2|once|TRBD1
CASSLRDRTNYGYTF
TGTGCCAGCAGCTTACGGGACAGGACTAACTATGGCTACACCTTC
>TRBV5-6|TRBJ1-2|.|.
CASSNDPLNYGYTF
TGTGCCAGCAGCAATGATCCGCTGAACTATGGCTACACCTTC
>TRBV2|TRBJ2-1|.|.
CASSGGYNEQFF
TGTGCCAGCAGTGGGGGGTACAATGAGCAGTTCTTC
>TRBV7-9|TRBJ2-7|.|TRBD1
CASSSDRESYEQYF
TGTGCCAGCAGCTCGGACAGGGAGTCCTACGAGCAGTACTTC
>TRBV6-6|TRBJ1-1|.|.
CASSPLGGTEAFF
TGTGCCAGCAGTCCCCTCGGGGGGACTGAAGCTTTCTTT
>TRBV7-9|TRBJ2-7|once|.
CASSTDQGQARHEQYF
TGTGCCAGCAGCACCGACCAGGGGCAGGCGCGCCACGAGCAGTACTTC
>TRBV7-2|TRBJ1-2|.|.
CASSLGVYGYTF
TGTGCCAGCAGCTTAGGTGTCTATGGCTACACCTTC
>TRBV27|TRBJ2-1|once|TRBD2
CASSLEDGTSGGVDNEQFF
TGTGCCAGCAGTTTGGAAGACGGGACTAGCGGGGGGGTTGACAATGAGCAGTTCTTC
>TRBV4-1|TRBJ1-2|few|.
CASSLHNGDNYGYTF
TGCGCCAGCAGCCTACATAACGGGGATAACTATGGCTACACCTTC
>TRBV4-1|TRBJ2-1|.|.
CASSQETPERVPYNEQFF
TGCGCCAGCAGCCAAGAAACCCCTGAAAGAGTCCCCTACAATGAGCAGTTCTTC
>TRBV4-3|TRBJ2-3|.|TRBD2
CASSQDSAGTGADTQYF
TGCGCCAGCAGCCAAGATTCAGCGGGGACGGGTGCAGATACGCAGTATTTT
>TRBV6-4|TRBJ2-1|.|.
CASSALPRNEQFF
TGTGCCAGCAGTGCCCTACCTCGCAATGAGCAGTTCTTC
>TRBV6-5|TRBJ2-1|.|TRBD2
CASSLLAGGYNEQFF
TGTGCCAGCAGTTTGCTAGCGGGGGGGTACAATGAGCAGTTCTTC
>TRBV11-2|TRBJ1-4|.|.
CASSFRTTNEKLFF
TGTGCCAGCAGCTTCAGGACAACTAATGAAAAACTGTTTTTT
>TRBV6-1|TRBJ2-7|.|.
CASSEPPGQEVGNYEQYF
TGTGCCAGCAGTGAACCCCCTGGACAAGAAGTCGGGAACTACGAGCAGTACTTC
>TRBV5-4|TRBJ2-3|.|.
CASSGSVASTDTQYF
TGTGCCAGCAGCGGTAGCGTTGCCAGCACAGATACGCAGTATTTT
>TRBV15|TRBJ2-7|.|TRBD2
CATSSSGSPSYEQYF
TGTGCCACCAGCAGCAGCGGGAGTCCTTCATACGAGCAGTACTTC
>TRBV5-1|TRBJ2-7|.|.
CASSLVLLSEQYF
TGCGCCAGCAGCTTGGTCCTTTTAAGCGAGCAGTACTTC
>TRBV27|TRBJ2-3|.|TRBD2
CASSSHSGGDTDTQYF
TGTGCCAGCAGTTCCCATAGCGGGGGAGACACAGATACGCAGTATTTT
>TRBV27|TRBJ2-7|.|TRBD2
CASSLSGLAGGYYEQYF
TGTGCCAGCAGTTTATCGGGGCTAGCGGGAGGATATTACGAGCAGTACTTC
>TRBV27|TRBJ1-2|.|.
CASSGSYYGYTF
TGTGCCAGCTCCGGCAGCTACTATGGCTACACCTTC
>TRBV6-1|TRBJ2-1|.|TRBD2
CASSERFLAGPYNEQFF
TGTGCCAGCAGTGAAAGGTTCCTAGCGGGGCCCTACAATGAGCAGTTCTTC
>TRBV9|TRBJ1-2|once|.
CASSGGTLYGYTF
TGTGCCAGCAGCGGCGGGACACTGTATGGCTACACCTTC
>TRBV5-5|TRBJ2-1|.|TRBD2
CASSLRSGGYNEQFF
TGTGCCAGCAGCCTTAGAAGCGGGGGCTACAATGAGCAGTTCTTC